This passage covers 32 T cell receptor beta chains from one sample sequenced in a study of T cell changes during pregnancy in multiple sclerosis. The assay was immunoSEQ multiplex PCR, and TCRdb's table has in-frame clones only and misses some. This sample carries around 34,000 clones, roughly nine tenths of them seen once, and the ten largest clones take about 10%. Here the sequenced sample was CD8+ T cells from peripheral blood mononuclear cells, taken before pregnancy. All receptors come from a female donor with multiple sclerosis, enrolled in a pregnancy study.

The V and J genes are TRBV7-9 and TRBJ1-1; tentatively, D is TRBD1 (5 bases). The germline V gene encodes CDR1 SEHNR and CDR2 FQNEAQ (reference sequence). This CDR3 region has 14 residues. Between the trimmed V and J ends, which lost 5 bases and 4 bases, there was a span of 14 bases. Here the CDR3 reads CASSQVGGGTEAFF. In DNA form, the CDR3 reads TGTGCCAGCAGCCAAGTGGGGGGTGGCACTGAAGCTTTCTTT.

V is TRBV27 and J is TRBJ1-5, with TRBD1 as a possible D gene (6 bases). CDR1 and CDR2 from the germline V gene are MNHEY and SMNVEV (reference sequence). The CDR3 is 15 amino acids. Trimming cost V 6 bases and J 0 bases, with 12 bases left between them. CDR3 bases: TGTGCCAGCAGGGGGACAATTTATAGCAATCAGCCCCAGCATTTT. It is translated as CASRGTIYSNQPQHF.

V usage is TRBV27 and J usage is TRBJ1-2; 8 bases line up with TRBD1. CDR1 is MNHEY, CDR2 SMNVEV, per germline (reference sequence). V dropped 7 bases and J dropped 7; count of bases not matched to a gene: 2. This CDR3 region has 11 residues. The CDR3 region has the DNA TGTGCCAGCACAGGGGGCTCTGGCTACACCTTC. Its protein product is CASTGGSGYTF.

The genes are TRBV19 and TRBJ2-1, with TRBD2 matching over 11 bases. This CDR3 is built from 17 residues. Germline V gene data show CDR1 as LNHDA and CDR2 as SQIVND (reference sequence). The ends lost 4 bases at V and 4 bases at J; junction bases unmatched: 9. CDR3 amino acids: CASSTLRGLAEYNEQFF. The DNA of the CDR3 is TGTGCCAGTAGTACCCTGAGGGGACTAGCGGAGTACAATGAGCAGTTCTTC.

V usage is TRBV7-9 and J usage is TRBJ1-1; TRBD1 matches at 9 bases. This CDR3 region has 15 residues. The germline CDR1 and CDR2 sequences are SEHNR and FQNEAQ (reference sequence). V gave up 3 bases and J gave up 1 base; unmatched junction bases: 3. The DNA for the CDR3 is TGTGCCAGCAGCTTTACAGGGGGCGGGAACACTGAAGCTTTCTTT. Translated: CASSFTGGGNTEAFF.

This clone has just one count. The chain employs TRBV4-1 and TRBJ1-3; D may be TRBD1 (5 bases). The CDR3 is 16 residues long. The V end was cut by 0 bases, the J end by 7 bases, with 16 bases between. The germline CDR1 and CDR2 sequences are MGHRA and YSYEKL. CDR3 nucleotide sequence: TGCGCCAGCAGCCAAGATGGAACCAGGGATTCGAACACCATATATTTT. Translation gives CASSQDGTRDSNTIYF.

V and J are TRBV9 and TRBJ1-3, with TRBD1 as a possible D gene (5 bases). Germline CDR1 reads SGDLS; CDR2 reads YYNGEE. Trimming shortened V by 0 bases and J by 0 bases, and 10 bases separated the two germline ends. This CDR3 contains 16 residues. CDR3: CASSVARGGSGNTIYF. In DNA form, the CDR3 reads TGTGCCAGCAGCGTAGCCCGGGGGGGCTCTGGAAACACCATATATTTT.

The rearrangement joins TRBV7-2 to TRBJ1-5; a weak D match, TRBD1 (5 bases). This CDR3 comprises 13 residues. V lost 3 bases, J lost 6 bases, and 9 bases lay in between. Germline assignment: CDR1 SGHTA and CDR2 FQGNSA. CDR3 region: CASSLDTTQPQHF. CDR3 DNA sequence: TGTGCCAGCAGCTTGGACACGACTCAGCCCCAGCATTTT.

V usage is TRBV7-9 and J usage is TRBJ2-1, with 10 bases fitting TRBD2. Trimming took 4 bases from V and 3 from J; bases not matched to a gene: 3. Germline V CDR1 and CDR2: SEHNR, FQNEAQ (reference sequence). This CDR3 spans 15 amino acids. The chain's CDR3 is CASSYSGGGYNEQFF. The DNA of the CDR3 is TGTGCCAGCAGCTACAGCGGGGGGGGCTACAATGAGCAGTTCTTC.

The chain has TRBV29-1 and TRBJ1-1; D is unresolved. The CDR3 loop spans 13 amino acids. With 4 bases removed from V and 3 bases from J, the gap between germline ends came to 12 bases. Germline V gives CDR1 SQVTM, CDR2 ANQGSEA. CDR3 region: CSVVWSSDTEAFF. For the CDR3, the DNA is TGCAGCGTTGTTTGGAGCTCGGACACTGAAGCTTTCTTT.

The rearrangement links TRBV4-1 to TRBJ2-3; 13 positions agree with TRBD2. Germline CDR1 and CDR2: MGHRA and YSYEKL. Trimming at V came to 0 bases and at J to 2 bases, leaving 5 bases not matched to a gene. CDR3 length: 18 residues. CDR3 sequence (DNA): TGCGCCAGCAGCCAAGAGGGGGGGACTAGCGGGACCACAGATACGCAGTATTTT. Its translation is CASSQEGGTSGTTDTQYF.

The rearrangement links TRBV29-1 to TRBJ1-1, with D tentatively TRBD1 (6 bases). With 6 bases removed from V and 6 bases from J, the gap between germline ends came to 17 bases. Germline V gene data show CDR1 as SQVTM and CDR2 as ANQGSEA. There are 13 residues in the CDR3. CDR3: CSVSLGGLSEAFF. CDR3 coding DNA: TGCAGCGTGTCCCTGGGGGGGCTATCTGAAGCTTTCTTT.

The rearrangement links TRBV4-2 to TRBJ1-2; D is uncertain. CDR1 and CDR2 from the germline V gene are LGHNA and YNFKEQ. The CDR3 is 14 residues long. With 0 bases removed from V and 0 bases from J, the gap between germline ends came to 5 bases. The CDR3 nucleotides read TGTGCCAGCAGCCAAGAGGCCCCTAACTATGGCTACACCTTC. Translation gives CASSQEAPNYGYTF.

V gene TRBV20-1 combines with J gene TRBJ1-2, with 7 bases identical to TRBD1. Germline CDR1 reads DFQATT; CDR2 reads SNEGSKA (reference sequence). The CDR3 runs to 11 residues. With 2 bases clipped from V and 11 bases from J, the junction kept 5 bases outside the gene matches. CDR3: CSARRDRLYTF. The CDR3 DNA sequence: TGCAGTGCTAGACGGGACAGACTTTACACCTTC.

This chain uses TRBV7-9 with TRBJ2-7; TRBD2 agrees at 9 bases. Trimming removed 7 bases from V and 6 bases from J; junction bases left unmatched: 10. The CDR3 extends over 14 amino acids. Germline CDR1 reads SEHNR; CDR2 reads FQNEAQ (reference sequence). The CDR3 nucleotides read TGTGCCAGCAACAACCCGGGACTAGCTTCCGAGCAGTACTTC. The encoded protein is CASNNPGLASEQYF.

The CDR3 nucleotides are TGTGCCAGCAGTGATGAGGGGGTGAACACTGAAGCTTTCTTT. This sequence encodes CASSDEGVNTEAFF. The chain links TRBV6-6 to TRBJ1-1; maybe TRBD1 (6 bases). This CDR3 has 14 residues. Germline CDR1 and CDR2: MNHNY and SVGAGI (reference sequence). Trimming removed 5 bases at V and 0 bases at J, with 10 bases between.

This clone is a singleton in its sample. This chain connects TRBV7-8 to TRBJ2-2; D call uncertain. The CDR3 is 14 amino acids. From germline, CDR1 is SGHVS and CDR2 FQNEAQ. Trimming left V 6 bases short and J 3 bases short, with 11 bases between. CDR3 DNA sequence: TGTGCCAGCAGTACGGAGATCCACACCGGGGAGCTGTTTTTT. It encodes CASSTEIHTGELFF.

The chain employs TRBV19 and TRBJ1-1, with D perhaps TRBD1 (5 bases). The CDR3 runs 15 residues. Germline CDR1 is LNHDA and CDR2 is SQIVND (reference sequence). The ends were cut back, 3 bases at V and 4 bases at J, with 15 bases in the middle. The CDR3 protein is CASSIWDWEGTEAFF. The CDR3 DNA sequence: TGTGCCAGTAGTATTTGGGACTGGGAGGGCACTGAAGCTTTCTTT.

The chain is built from TRBV7-8 and TRBJ1-1; TRBD1 matches 9 bases. The CDR3 runs 15 residues. Germline assignment: CDR1 SGHVS and CDR2 FQNEAQ. Unmatched junction bases numbered 5, after V lost 5 bases and J lost 1 base. CDR3 sequence (DNA): TGTGCCAGCAGCCTAACGGGACAGGGGAACACTGAAGCTTTCTTT. Translating it yields CASSLTGQGNTEAFF. Combining the CDR3 with reference TRBV7-8 and TRBJ1-1 gives the whole variable domain GAGVSQSPRYKVAKRGQDVALRCDPISGHVSLFWYQQALGQGPEFLTYFQNEAQLDKSGLPSDRFFAERPEGSVSTLKIQRTQQEDSAVYLCASSLTGQGNTEAFFGQGTRLTVV.

The chain links TRBV2 to TRBJ2-7; perhaps TRBD2 as D (6 bases). V lost 8 bases and J lost 5, with 16 bases in between. CDR1 and CDR2 from the germline V gene are SNHLY and FYNNEI. The CDR3 has 13 residues. CDR3 in amino acids: CASAGLGRNEQYF. The CDR3 nucleotides read TGTGCCAGCGCGGGATTAGGGAGGAACGAGCAGTACTTC.

As for this clone: Other nucleotide sequences in the sample specify the same CDR3. The chain uses TRBV7-7 and TRBJ2-7; 7 nucleotides match TRBD1. The V gene's germline CDR1 is SSHAT and CDR2 FNYEAQ (reference sequence). Trimming removed 1 base from V and 4 bases from J; junction bases left unmatched: 1. The CDR3 loop spans 13 amino acids. Here the CDR3 reads CASSLEGAYEQYF. Here the CDR3 DNA reads TGTGCCAGCAGCTTAGAGGGGGCTTACGAGCAGTACTTC.

J is TRBJ2-5 and V is TRBV11-2; tentative D call: TRBD2 (7 bases). The germline V and J ends were trimmed by 7 bases and 2 bases, with 14 bases remaining between them. CDR1 and CDR2 (germline): SGHAT, FQNNGV. CDR3 length: 14 amino acids. The CDR3 is CASNVGGAQETQYF. CDR3 nucleotides: TGTGCCAGCAACGTGGGGGGGGCACAAGAGACCCAGTACTTC.

CDR3 amino acids: CASSQTFRADYGYTF. The DNA for the CDR3 is TGTGCCAGCAGCCAAACTTTCCGAGCGGACTATGGCTACACCTTC. The gene calls are TRBV5-6 and TRBJ1-2; unclear D gene. The CDR3 covers 15 residues. In germline, CDR1 is SGHDT, CDR2 YYEEEE. Trimming removed 4 bases from V and 3 bases from J, with 16 bases in between.

The chain uses TRBV19 and TRBJ2-1; TRBD2 matches at 7 bases. This CDR3 is 15 amino acids long. The germline CDR1 and CDR2 sequences are LNHDA and SQIVND (reference sequence). The ends lost 1 base at V and 3 bases at J; junction bases unmatched: 3. The CDR3 DNA is TGTGCCAGTAGTATAGGACTAGCCGGCTACAATGAGCAGTTCTTC. Encoded protein: CASSIGLAGYNEQFF.

The rearrangement joins TRBV7-2 to TRBJ2-1, with 7 bases that match TRBD2. Germline CDR1 is SGHTA and CDR2 is FQGNSA. Trimming removed 2 bases from V and 5 bases from J; junction bases left unmatched: 9. This CDR3 comprises 16 residues. The CDR3 nucleotides read TGTGCCAGCAGCTTACCTACTAGCGCGAGCCACAATGAGCAGTTCTTC. It encodes CASSLPTSASHNEQFF.

The rearrangement uses TRBV18 and TRBJ2-3, with TRBD1 matching over 9 bases. CDR3 size: 15 residues. Germline V lookup: CDR1 KGHSH, CDR2 LQKENI. The trim removed 5 bases at V and 2 bases at J, leaving 5 bases unmatched. The CDR3 nucleotides read TGTGCCAGCTCAACAGGGACAGGGTACACAGATACGCAGTATTTT. This translates into CASSTGTGYTDTQYF. Using reference TRBV18 and TRBJ2-3 for the parts outside the CDR3, the full variable domain is NAGVMQNPRHLVRRRGQEARLRCSPMKGHSHVYWYRQLPEEGLKFMVYLQKENIIDESGMPKERFSAEFPKEGPSILRIQQVVRGDSAAYFCASSTGTGYTDTQYFGPGTRLTVL.

This clone is a singleton in its sample. The rearrangement joins TRBV27 to TRBJ2-7; no firm D call. The CDR3 sequence is 14 residues long. Trimming cost V 6 bases and J 1 base, with 13 bases left between them. Germline V gene data show CDR1 as MNHEY and CDR2 as SMNVEV (reference sequence). Written as DNA, the CDR3 is TGTGCCAGCAGCGCCGGAGACCGTTCCTACGAGCAGTACTTC. The encoded protein is CASSAGDRSYEQYF.

The chain joins TRBV27 to TRBJ2-7; 9 bases are a match to TRBD2. Germline V lookup: CDR1 MNHEY, CDR2 SMNVEV (reference sequence). After removal of 6 bases from V and 2 bases from J, the junction contained 8 bases not matched to a gene. This CDR3 is built from 15 residues. The CDR3 coding sequence is TGTGCCAGCAGCCTTAGCGGGAGCTATACCTACGAGCAGTACTTC. Translated: CASSLSGSYTYEQYF.

V and J are TRBV4-2 and TRBJ2-1; no clear D. V shed 0 bases and J shed 7 bases, with 16 bases lying between them. Germline CDR1 is LGHNA and CDR2 is YNFKEQ. This CDR3 is 16 amino acids long. CDR3 protein: CASSQEETDPRNEQFF. Here the CDR3 DNA reads TGTGCCAGCAGCCAAGAGGAAACAGACCCAAGGAATGAGCAGTTCTTC.

The chain recombines TRBV27 with TRBJ1-5; weak D call: TRBD1 (5 bases). In germline, CDR1 is MNHEY, CDR2 SMNVEV (reference sequence). The V end was cut by 7 bases, the J end by 7 bases, with 17 bases between. The CDR3 consists of 14 residues. Here the CDR3 reads CASTPRGGIQPQHF. CDR3 nucleotides: TGTGCCAGCACCCCTCGGGGGGGTATCCAGCCCCAGCATTTT.

The chain has TRBV5-1 and TRBJ1-6; 10 positions agree with TRBD1. Trimming cost V 4 bases and J 8 bases; bases outside gene matches: 3. This CDR3 comprises 14 residues. Per germline, CDR1 SGHRS and CDR2 YFSETQ. In nucleotides, the CDR3 is TGCGCCAGCAGCCTGGGACAGGGGCATTCACCCCTCCACTTT. Its translation: CASSLGQGHSPLHF. Using reference TRBV5-1 and TRBJ1-6 for the parts outside the CDR3, the full variable domain is KAGVTQTPRYLIKTRGQQVTLSCSPISGHRSVSWYQQTPGQGLQFLFEYFSETQRNKGNFPGRFSGRQFSNSRSEMNVSTLELGDSALYLCASSLGQGHSPLHFGNGTRLTVT.

The chain has TRBV30 and TRBJ2-2, with 8 bases lining up with TRBD1. J lost 7 bases, V lost 2 bases, and 12 bases had no gene match. This CDR3 is 16 amino acids long. CDR1 is GTSNPN and CDR2 is SVGIG in the germline V gene (reference sequence). CDR3 residues: CAWSLSPQGAGGELFF. The CDR3 nucleotides are TGTGCCTGGAGTCTCAGCCCGCAGGGGGCAGGCGGGGAGCTGTTTTTT.